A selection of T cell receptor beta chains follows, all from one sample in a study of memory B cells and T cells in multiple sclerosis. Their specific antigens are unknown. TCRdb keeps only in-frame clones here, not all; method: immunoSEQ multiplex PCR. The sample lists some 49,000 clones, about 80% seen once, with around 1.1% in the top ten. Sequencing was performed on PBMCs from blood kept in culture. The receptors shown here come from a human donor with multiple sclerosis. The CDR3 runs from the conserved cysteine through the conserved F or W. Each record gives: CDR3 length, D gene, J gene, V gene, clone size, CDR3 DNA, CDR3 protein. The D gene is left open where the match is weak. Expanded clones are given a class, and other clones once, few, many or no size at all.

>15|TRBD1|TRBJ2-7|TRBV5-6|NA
TGTGCCAGCAGCTCTTACAGGGGGAGGATAGGCGAGCAGTACTTC
CASSSYRGRIGEQYF
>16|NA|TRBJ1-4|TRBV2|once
TGTGCCAGCAGTTGGCAGGGGCCCTTCTCCTATGAAAAACTGTTTTTT
CASSWQGPFSYEKLFF
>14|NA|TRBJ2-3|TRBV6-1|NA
TGTGCCAGCAGTTTTTCACGGACCACAGATACGCAGTATTTT
CASSFSRTTDTQYF
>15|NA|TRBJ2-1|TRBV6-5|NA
TGTGCCAGCAGCCGGGGCGGGGCCCATTACAATGAGCAGTTCTTC
CASSRGGAHYNEQFF
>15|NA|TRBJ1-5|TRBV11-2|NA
TGTGCCAGCAGCTCCGGGGACTCTGTGAATCAGCCCCAGCATTTT
CASSSGDSVNQPQHF
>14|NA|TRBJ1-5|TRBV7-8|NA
TGTGCCAGCAGCTTAGGGGCACAGCATCAGCCCCAGCATTTT
CASSLGAQHQPQHF
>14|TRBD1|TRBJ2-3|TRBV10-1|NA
TGCGCCAGCAGCCGTGACAGGGACACAGATACGCAGTATTTT
CASSRDRDTDTQYF
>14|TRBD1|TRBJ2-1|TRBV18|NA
TGTGCCAGCTCACCGGGACAGGGGTACAATGAGCAGTTCTTC
CASSPGQGYNEQFF
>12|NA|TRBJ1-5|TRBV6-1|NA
TGTGCCAGCAGCCCCCCGGGTCAGCCCCAGCATTTT
CASSPPGQPQHF
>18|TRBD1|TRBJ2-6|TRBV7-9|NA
TGTGCCAGCAGCTCCCCGACAGGGGGCACCTCTGGGGCCAACGTCCTGACTTTC
CASSSPTGGTSGANVLTF
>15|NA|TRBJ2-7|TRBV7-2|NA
TGTGCCAGCAGCTTAGTCGCAACGAGCTCCTACGAGCAGTACTTC
CASSLVATSSYEQYF
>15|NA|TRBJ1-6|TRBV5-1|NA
TGCGCCAGCAGCCTGGGGGGCCTAGGGAATTCACCCCTCCACTTT
CASSLGGLGNSPLHF
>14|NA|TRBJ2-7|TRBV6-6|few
TGTGCCAGCAGTTTTGACACCAACTCCTACGAGCAGTACTTC
CASSFDTNSYEQYF
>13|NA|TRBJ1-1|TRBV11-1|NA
TGTGCCAGCAGCGAAAGACAGGCGAGAGAAGCTTTCTTT
CASSERQAREAFF
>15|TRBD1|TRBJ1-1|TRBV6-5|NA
TGTGCCAGCAGCCTACACGACAGGGGGCAGGGTGAAGCTTTCTTT
CASSLHDRGQGEAFF
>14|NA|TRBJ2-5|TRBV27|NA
TGTGCCAGCAGTCCATATAGGGGCAGGGAGACCCAGTACTTC
CASSPYRGRETQYF
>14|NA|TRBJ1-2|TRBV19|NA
TGTGCCAGTAGCCCAGGGACGGCCTTGTATGGCTACACCTTC
CASSPGTALYGYTF
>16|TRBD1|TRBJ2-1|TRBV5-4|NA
TGTGCCAGCAGCTTGGCGCCCGGGACAGGGGTCAATGAGCAGTTCTTC
CASSLAPGTGVNEQFF
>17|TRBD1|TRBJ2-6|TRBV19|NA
TGTGCCAGTACCCCGGGACAGGTTCCGGCTGGGGCCAACGTCCTGACTTTC
CASTPGQVPAGANVLTF
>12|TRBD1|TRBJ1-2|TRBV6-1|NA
TGTGCCAGCAGGGACAGGCACTATGGCTACACCTTC
CASRDRHYGYTF
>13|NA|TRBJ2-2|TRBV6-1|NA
TGTGCCAGCAGTGGACAGGTCACCGGGGAGCTGTTTTTT
CASSGQVTGELFF
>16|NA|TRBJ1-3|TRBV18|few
TGTGCCAGCTCACCCGGGCAGTGGGGTTCTGGAAACACCATATATTTT
CASSPGQWGSGNTIYF
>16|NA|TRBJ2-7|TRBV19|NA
TGTGCCAGTAGTATAAATAGGGCCTCCCCTTCCTACGAGCAGTACTTC
CASSINRASPSYEQYF
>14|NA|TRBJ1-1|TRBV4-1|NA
TGCGCCAGCAGCCAAGCCCTCCCGAACACTGAAGCTTTCTTT
CASSQALPNTEAFF
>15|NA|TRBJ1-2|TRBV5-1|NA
TGCGCCAGCAGCTTGGGTGACGCGGACCTTTATGGCTACACCTTC
CASSLGDADLYGYTF
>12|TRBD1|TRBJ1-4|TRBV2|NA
TGTGCCAGCAGTGAAAGGCAGGGGGGAAGGTTTTTT
CASSERQGGRFF
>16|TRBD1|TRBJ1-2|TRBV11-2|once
TGTGCCAGCAGCCCTGGGACAGGGGGCGTCTCGCGAGGCTACACCTTC
CASSPGTGGVSRGYTF
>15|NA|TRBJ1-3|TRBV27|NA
TGTGCCAGCAGTTTATGGGGGCAATCTGGAAACACCATATATTTT
CASSLWGQSGNTIYF
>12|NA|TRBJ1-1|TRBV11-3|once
TGTGCCAGCAGTCGGGACGGCACTGAAGCTTTCTTT
CASSRDGTEAFF
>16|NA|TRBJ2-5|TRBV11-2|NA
TGTGCCAGCAGTAAAGTGGCGGTCGCGGGGAAAGAGACCCAGTACTTC
CASSKVAVAGKETQYF
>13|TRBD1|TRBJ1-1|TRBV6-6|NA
TGTGCCAGCAGCGACAGGGAGAACACTGAAGCTTTCTTT
CASSDRENTEAFF
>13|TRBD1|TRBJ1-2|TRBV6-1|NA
TGTGCCAGCAGTGAACGGCAGGGGGACGGCTACACCTTC
CASSERQGDGYTF
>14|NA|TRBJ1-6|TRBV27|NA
TGTGCCAGCAGTGCCCCCGGGGTGTCTTCACCCCTCCACTTT
CASSAPGVSSPLHF
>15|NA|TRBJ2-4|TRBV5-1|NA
TGCGCCAGCAGCTTGAGTACGGGGTCGGGAAACATTCAGTACTTC
CASSLSTGSGNIQYF
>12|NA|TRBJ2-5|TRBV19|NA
TGTGCCAGTAGTATTGGTGGAGAGACCCAGTACTTC
CASSIGGETQYF
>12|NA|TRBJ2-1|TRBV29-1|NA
TGCAGCGTTGTAGGTGGACCGACAGAGCAGTTCTTC
CSVVGGPTEQFF
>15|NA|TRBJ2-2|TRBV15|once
TGTGCCACCAGCAGAGATAGAAAGGGCACCGGGGAGCTGTTTTTT
CATSRDRKGTGELFF
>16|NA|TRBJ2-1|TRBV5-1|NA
TGCGCCAGCAGCTTGGCCCAGGACTACCTCCGCAATGAGCAGTTCTTC
CASSLAQDYLRNEQFF
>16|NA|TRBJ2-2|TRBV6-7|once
TGTGCCAGCACCACGGATCGGGGACTGAACACCGGGGAGCTGTTTTTT
CASTTDRGLNTGELFF
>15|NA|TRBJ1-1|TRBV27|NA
TGTGCCAGCAGCGGGGGAGGGAATGCGAACACTGAAGCTTTCTTT
CASSGGGNANTEAFF
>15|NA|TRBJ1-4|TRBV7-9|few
TGTGCCAGCAGCTTAGCTCTAGTTCTTAATGAAAAACTGTTTTTT
CASSLALVLNEKLFF
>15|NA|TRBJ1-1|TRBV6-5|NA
TGTGCCAGCAGTTACTCGAACCCCCGGGACACTGAAGCTTTCTTT
CASSYSNPRDTEAFF
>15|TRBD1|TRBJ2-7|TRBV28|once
TGTGCCAGCAGGCCCGTGGGGGACAGGGGCTACGAGCAGTACTTC
CASRPVGDRGYEQYF
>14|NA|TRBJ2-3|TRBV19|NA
TGTGCCAGTAGTATAGGGCCGACCACAGATACGCAGTATTTT
CASSIGPTTDTQYF
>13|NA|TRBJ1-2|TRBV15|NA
TGTGCCACCAGCAGCGGGACCCACTATGGCTACACCTTC
CATSSGTHYGYTF
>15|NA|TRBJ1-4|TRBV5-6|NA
TGTGCCAGCAGCCCTCAGGGAGGTTTAGATGAAAAACTGTTTTTT
CASSPQGGLDEKLFF
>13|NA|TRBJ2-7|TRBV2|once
TGTGCCAGCAGTCCAATAAGGGCACTGCCTCCGTACTTC
CASSPIRALPPYF
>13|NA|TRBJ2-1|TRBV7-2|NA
TGTGCCAGCAGCTTAGTAGGGGGCAATGAGCAGTTCTTC
CASSLVGGNEQFF
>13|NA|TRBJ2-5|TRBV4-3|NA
TGCGCCAGCAGCCAAGCCATACAAGAGACCCAGTACTTC
CASSQAIQETQYF
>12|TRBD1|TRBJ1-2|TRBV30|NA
TGTGCCTGGGAGGGGGCAGACTATGGCTACACCTTC
CAWEGADYGYTF
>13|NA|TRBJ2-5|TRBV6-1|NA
TGTGCCAGCAGCAGGGACATCCAAGAGACCCAGTACTTC
CASSRDIQETQYF
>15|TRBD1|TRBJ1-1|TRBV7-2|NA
TGTGCCAGCAGCGTAACAGGGGGTAAGAACACTGAAGCTTTCTTT
CASSVTGGKNTEAFF
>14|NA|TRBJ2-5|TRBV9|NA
TGTGCCAGCGGCACTGGGGGCTTCCAAGAGACCCAGTACTTC
CASGTGGFQETQYF
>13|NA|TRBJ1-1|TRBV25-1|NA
TGTGCCAGCAGTGGCACTACGAACACTGAAGCTTTCTTT
CASSGTTNTEAFF
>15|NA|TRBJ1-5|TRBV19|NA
TGTGCCAGTAGGGGTGGTGGAGTAAGCGGTCAGCCCCAGCATTTT
CASRGGGVSGQPQHF
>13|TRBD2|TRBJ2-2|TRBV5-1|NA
TGCGCCACTACTAGCGGCTACACCGGGGAGCTGTTTTTT
CATTSGYTGELFF
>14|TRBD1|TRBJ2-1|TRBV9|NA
TGTGCCAGCAGCGCACGACAGGGCCCGAATGAGCAGTTCTTC
CASSARQGPNEQFF
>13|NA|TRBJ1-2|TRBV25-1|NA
TGTGCCAGCAGTGAGCTAACAGGCTATGGCTACACCTTC
CASSELTGYGYTF
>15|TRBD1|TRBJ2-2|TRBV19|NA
TGTGCCAGTAGTATAGTTCAGGGGGCCGCCGGGGAGCTGTTTTTT
CASSIVQGAAGELFF
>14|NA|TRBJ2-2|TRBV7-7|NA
TGTGCTAGCAGCGCGGGCCTTAACACCGGGGAGCTGTTTTTT
CASSAGLNTGELFF